These 17 T cell receptor beta chains came from one sample sequenced in a study of T cell responses to AZD1222 COVID-19 vaccine. Assay: immunoSEQ multiplex PCR; the TCRdb copy retains only in-frame clones and omits some. The sample consists of more than 150,000 clones, about nine tenths of them appearing once. The starting material was peripheral blood, obtained on day 0 of MenACWY control vaccination. Source of these receptors: an adult in good health.

This clone was recorded a few times. The rearrangement links TRBV5-1 to TRBJ1-3, with 8 positions matching TRBD1. V lost 3 bases to trimming and J lost 1 base; unmatched junction nucleotides: 3. The length of the CDR3 is 15 residues. Germline CDR1 SGHRS, CDR2 YFSETQ. CDR3 DNA: TGCGCCAGCAGCTGGCAGGGGGCATCTGGAAACACCATATATTTT. Encoded protein: CASSWQGASGNTIYF.

V and J are TRBV5-1 and TRBJ1-4; TRBD1 might be the D (6 bases). The V gene lost 4 bases and the J gene lost 1 base, with 11 bases spanning the gap. The CDR3 runs to 15 residues. Germline assignment: CDR1 SGHRS and CDR2 YFSETQ. The CDR3 loop reads CASSAEGGTNEKLFF. The CDR3 DNA follows: TGCGCCAGCAGCGCAGAAGGGGGAACTAATGAAAAACTGTTTTTT. The whole variable domain, remainder taken from reference TRBV5-1 and TRBJ1-4, is KAGVTQTPRYLIKTRGQQVTLSCSPISGHRSVSWYQQTPGQGLQFLFEYFSETQRNKGNFPGRFSGRQFSNSRSEMNVSTLELGDSALYLCASSAEGGTNEKLFFGSGTQLSVL.

J is TRBJ2-5 and V is TRBV7-3, with unresolved D. The CDR3 length is 13 residues. Germline CDR1 SGHTA, CDR2 FQGTGA. Between the trimmed V and J ends, which lost 1 base and 5 bases, there was a span of 8 bases. This CDR3 reads CASSLSPLETQYF. The CDR3 DNA is TGTGCCAGCAGCTTAAGTCCCCTGGAGACCCAGTACTTC. Complete variable domain (other parts from reference TRBV7-3 and TRBJ2-5): GAGVSQTPSNKVTEKGKYVELRCDPISGHTALYWYRQSLGQGPEFLIYFQGTGAADDSGLPNDRFFAVRPEGSVSTLKIQRTERGDSAVYLCASSLSPLETQYFGPGTRLLVL.

The chain employs TRBV27 and TRBJ1-2; D may be TRBD1 (5 bases). The V end lost 5 bases, the J end lost 0 bases, and 10 bases lay between the germline ends. The CDR3 totals 14 residues. CDR1 and CDR2 (germline): MNHEY, SMNVEV (reference sequence). CDR3 in amino acids: CASSDPTANYGYTF. In DNA, the CDR3 is TGTGCCAGCAGTGATCCGACAGCTAACTATGGCTACACCTTC.

The chain carries TRBV5-1 and TRBJ1-2; the D gene is possibly TRBD1 (5 bases). Trimming stripped 4 bases from V and 9 bases from J, with 16 bases between. CDR1 and CDR2 (germline): SGHRS, YFSETQ. The CDR3 runs 13 residues. CDR3 sequence: CASSGRGGESYTF. The CDR3 DNA is TGCGCCAGCAGCGGCCGCGGAGGGGAGAGCTACACCTTC.

The chain couples TRBV9 to TRBJ2-1; TRBD2 agrees at 7 bases. Unmatched junction bases numbered 5, after V lost 2 bases and J lost 3 bases. Per the germline V gene, CDR1 is SGDLS and CDR2 is YYNGEE. The length of the CDR3 is 15 residues. CDR3 sequence (DNA): TGTGCCAGCAGCGTTGGCGGGAGTTTCTACAATGAGCAGTTCTTC. Translated, it gives CASSVGGSFYNEQFF.

This rearrangement joins TRBV28 to TRBJ2-1; unclear D gene. This CDR3 region has 17 residues. V gave up 6 bases and J gave up 0 bases, with 18 bases separating them. Germline V gene lookup returns CDR1 MDHEN and CDR2 SYDVKM. In nucleotides, the CDR3 is TGTGCCAGCAGCTATACAGTGATACGGAGCTCCTACAATGAGCAGTTCTTC. Residues: CASSYTVIRSSYNEQFF.

V and J are TRBV6-5 and TRBJ1-1; 9 positions match TRBD1. J lost 1 base, V lost 5 bases, and 2 bases had no gene match. The CDR3 runs to 14 residues. CDR1 is MNHEY, CDR2 SVGAGI, per germline. The CDR3 sequence: CASSRDRENTEAFF. DNA of the CDR3: TGTGCCAGCAGTAGGGACAGGGAGAACACTGAAGCTTTCTTT.

Of note for this clone: Within the sample, other DNA sequences also encode this same CDR3. The CDR3 bases are TGTGCCAGCAGTTCAGGGGGCTATGGCTACACCTTC. This translates into CASSSGGYGYTF. The genes are TRBV27 and TRBJ1-2; TRBD1 matches at 7 bases. The CDR3 has 12 amino acids. With V trimmed by 4 bases and J by 4 bases, 0 bases remained unmatched. The germline CDR1 and CDR2 sequences are MNHEY and SMNVEV (reference sequence).

The chain uses TRBV5-5 and TRBJ2-3; TRBD1 aligns across 7 bases. The trim removed 4 bases at V and 0 bases at J, leaving 5 bases unmatched. The CDR3 loop spans 15 amino acids. Germline V gene lookup returns CDR1 SGHKS and CDR2 YYEKEE (reference sequence). The CDR3 is CASSDQTGSTDTQYF. The CDR3 DNA reads TGTGCCAGCAGCGACCAGACAGGGAGCACAGATACGCAGTATTTT. Complete variable domain (other parts from reference TRBV5-5 and TRBJ2-3): DAGVTQSPTHLIKTRGQQVTLRCSPISGHKSVSWYQQVLGQGPQFIFQYYEKEERGRGNFPDRFSARQFPNYSSELNVNALLLGDSALYLCASSDQTGSTDTQYFGPGTRLTVL.

This clone was seen a single time. This sequence joins TRBV5-5 and TRBJ2-7; D is possibly TRBD1 (7 bases). There are 14 residues in the CDR3. Germline CDR1 SGHKS, CDR2 YYEKEE (reference sequence). The V end was cut by 2 bases, the J end by 1 base, with 10 bases between. The CDR3 DNA follows: TGTGCCAGCAGCTTCCAGGGGGGTTCCTACGAGCAGTACTTC. Its translation: CASSFQGGSYEQYF.

This clone was detected a few times. This chain links TRBV28 with TRBJ2-7; possibly TRBD1 or TRBD2 for D (6 bases each). Germline V gene sequence: CDR1 MDHEN, CDR2 SYDVKM. The CDR3 consists of 14 residues. Trimming cost V 4 bases and J 7 bases, with 17 bases left between them. The CDR3 nucleotides are TGTGCCAGCAGTTCCGGGGGCAGGCCGTGGGAGCAGTACTTC. Translation gives CASSSGGRPWEQYF.

This clone has only a few counts. The chain uses TRBV19 and TRBJ1-5; D gene uncertain. The V end lost 5 bases, the J end lost 7 bases, and 9 bases lay between the germline ends. In germline, CDR1 is LNHDA, CDR2 SQIVND (reference sequence). The CDR3 extends over 12 amino acids. In DNA form, the CDR3 reads TGTGCCAGTAGTGCCCGGTGGCAGCCCCAGCATTTT. It translates to CASSARWQPQHF.

The V and J genes are TRBV11-2 and TRBJ2-1; tentative D call: TRBD2 (6 bases). Germline CDR1 is SGHAT and CDR2 is FQNNGV. V shed 1 base and J shed 4 bases, with 8 bases lying between them. This CDR3 comprises 14 residues. CDR3 amino acids: CASSLAGEYNEQFF. The CDR3, as DNA: TGTGCCAGCAGCTTAGCGGGAGAGTACAATGAGCAGTTCTTC.

The rearrangement links TRBV4-1 to TRBJ2-6; D not resolved. The CDR3 is 13 residues long. Germline V CDR1 and CDR2: MGHRA, YSYEKL. Trimming cost V 4 bases and J 3 bases, with 4 bases left between them. The CDR3 nucleotides read TGCGCCAGCAGCCTTATTGGGGCCAACGTCCTGACTTTC. Protein product: CASSLIGANVLTF.

The chain links TRBV2 to TRBJ1-5; D gene ambiguous. Trimming took off 4 bases at V and 4 bases at J, with 14 bases between the two ends. This CDR3 is 15 amino acids long. Germline loops: CDR1 SNHLY, CDR2 FYNNEI. The CDR3: CASSVGAAENQPQHF. DNA of the CDR3: TGTGCCAGCAGTGTGGGCGCCGCCGAGAATCAGCCCCAGCATTTT. The variable domain in full, with the rest retrieved from reference TRBV2 and TRBJ1-5, is EPEVTQTPSHQVTQMGQEVILRCVPISNHLYFYWYRQILGQKVEFLVSFYNNEISEKSEIFDDQFSVERPDGSNFTLKIRSTKLEDSAMYFCASSVGAAENQPQHFGDGTRLSIL.

V gene TRBV5-4 combines with J gene TRBJ2-1; perhaps TRBD2 as D (5 bases). V shed 3 bases and J shed 8 bases, with 18 bases lying between them. Germline CDR1 SGHNT, CDR2 YYREEE (reference sequence). CDR3 length equals 15 residues. CDR3 sequence (DNA): TGTGCCAGCAGCTCCCCGCTGGGAGAGAAGGATGAGCAGTTCTTC. This translates into CASSSPLGEKDEQFF.